These 7 T cell receptor beta chains were sequenced from one sample in a study of metastatic and nonmetastatic thyroid tumors. MiXCR re-clonotyped the PCR reads for TCRdb. Of under 20,000 clones in the sample, 30% to 40% are singletons; the top ten hold roughly 18%. All patients were treatment-naive before thyroid surgery. Sequencing was done on a sample of tumor tissue. These receptors originate from a female donor with papillary thyroid cancer or a benign thyroid nodule (not recorded which). Some clones in this sample may be carry-over from other donors' samples.

This clone occurred a few times. The genes are TRBV19 and TRBJ1-1; D remains unclear. In germline, CDR1 is LNHDA, CDR2 SQIVND (reference sequence). The CDR3 is made up of 13 amino acids. V was shortened by 7 bases and J by 3 bases, with 12 bases between the two germline ends. CDR3 nucleotides: TGTGCCAGTAACGTAAGGAGGGACACTGAAGCTTTCTTT. Translation gives CASNVRRDTEAFF.

J is TRBJ1-1 and V is TRBV20-1; D not certain. V lost 4 bases, J lost 4 bases, and 16 bases lay in between. Per germline, CDR1 DFQATT and CDR2 SNEGSKA (reference sequence). The CDR3 loop spans 14 amino acids. The CDR3 spells CSAKYGSRGTEAFF. DNA of the CDR3: TGCAGTGCTAAATATGGGTCCCGAGGCACTGAAGCTTTCTTT.

The chain uses TRBV18 and TRBJ2-2; D not certain. Between the trimmed V and J ends, which lost 2 bases and 7 bases, there was a span of 8 bases. The germline V gene encodes CDR1 KGHSH and CDR2 LQKENI. This CDR3 region has 13 residues. The CDR3 is CASSPRVGGELFF. The CDR3 coding sequence is TGTGCCAGCTCACCAAGGGTTGGCGGGGAGCTGTTTTTT.

By share of the sample, this clone is medium-sized. V usage is TRBV6-1 and J usage is TRBJ1-2; 9 bases agree with TRBD1. The CDR3 is 14 amino acids. Germline V lookup: CDR1 MNHNS, CDR2 SASEGT. Unmatched junction bases numbered 10, after V lost 6 bases and J lost 8 bases. This chain's CDR3 is CASRKGQGQGGYTF. The CDR3 region has the DNA TGTGCCAGCAGAAAAGGACAGGGGCAGGGCGGCTACACCTTC.

The chain carries TRBV11-1 and TRBJ2-1; 15 bases fit TRBD2. J gave up 8 bases and V 5 bases, and 10 bases lay outside the gene matches. The CDR3 contains 17 residues. The V gene's germline CDR1 is SGHAT and CDR2 FQDESV (reference sequence). CDR3 nucleotides: TGTGCCAGCAGCCCTGGACTAGCGGGAGGGCCAGGGGATGAGCAGTTCTTC. It specifies CASSPGLAGGPGDEQFF.

A few counts support this clone. V usage is TRBV12-3 or TRBV12-4 and J usage is TRBJ2-2; D gene ambiguous. Trimming left V 6 bases short and J 7 bases short, with 9 bases between. The CDR3 runs to 12 residues. The CDR3 bases are TGTGCCAGCAGAGGTGCCCTCGGGGAGCTGTTTTTT. This encodes CASRGALGELFF.

V gene TRBV11-3 combines with J gene TRBJ1-2; a possible D gene is TRBD1 (5 bases). The germline V gene has CDR1 SGHNT and CDR2 YENEEA. Trimming shortened V by 2 bases and J by 6 bases, and 10 bases separated the two germline ends. This CDR3 has 13 residues. The CDR3 nucleotides read TGTGCCAGCAGCTTAAATCCGGGGGATGGCTACACCTTC. This gives the protein CASSLNPGDGYTF.